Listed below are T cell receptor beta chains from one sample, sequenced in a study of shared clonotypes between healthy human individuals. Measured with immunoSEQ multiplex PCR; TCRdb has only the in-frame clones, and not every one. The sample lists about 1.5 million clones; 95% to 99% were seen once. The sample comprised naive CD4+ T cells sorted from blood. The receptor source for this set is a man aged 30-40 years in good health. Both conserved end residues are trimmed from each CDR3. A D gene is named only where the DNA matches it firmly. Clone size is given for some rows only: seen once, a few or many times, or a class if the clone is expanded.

CDR3aa: ASSRRQNGYT; v_gene: TRBV19; d_gene: .; j_gene: TRBJ1-2; len: 10; abundance: .
CDR3aa: ASSLRQGGVNEQF; v_gene: TRBV27; d_gene: TRBD2; j_gene: TRBJ2-1; len: 13; abundance: .
CDR3aa: ASSEERVNTEAF; v_gene: TRBV2; d_gene: .; j_gene: TRBJ1-1; len: 12; abundance: .
CDR3aa: ASSVERAGEQF; v_gene: TRBV9; d_gene: .; j_gene: TRBJ2-1; len: 11; abundance: .
CDR3aa: ASSLGIAGGETQY; v_gene: TRBV7-3; d_gene: TRBD2; j_gene: TRBJ2-5; len: 13; abundance: .
CDR3aa: ASSPTSSYEQY; v_gene: TRBV18; d_gene: .; j_gene: TRBJ2-7; len: 11; abundance: .
CDR3aa: ASSSRSSGSNEQF; v_gene: TRBV9; d_gene: TRBD2; j_gene: TRBJ2-1; len: 13; abundance: .
CDR3aa: ASSYPRTGSTDTQY; v_gene: TRBV7-9; d_gene: TRBD1; j_gene: TRBJ2-3; len: 14; abundance: .
CDR3aa: ASSQRGSRDYNEQF; v_gene: TRBV11-3; d_gene: TRBD2; j_gene: TRBJ2-1; len: 14; abundance: once
CDR3aa: ASSPLYRGTKYEQY; v_gene: TRBV7-8; d_gene: .; j_gene: TRBJ2-7; len: 14; abundance: .
CDR3aa: ASRLVAQETQY; v_gene: TRBV12-2; d_gene: .; j_gene: TRBJ2-5; len: 11; abundance: .
CDR3aa: ASSYSSGYT; v_gene: TRBV6-5; d_gene: .; j_gene: TRBJ1-2; len: 9; abundance: .
CDR3aa: ASSPRAGEGGELF; v_gene: TRBV6-6; d_gene: TRBD2; j_gene: TRBJ2-2; len: 13; abundance: .
CDR3aa: ASSTWERGTDTQY; v_gene: TRBV18; d_gene: .; j_gene: TRBJ2-3; len: 13; abundance: .
CDR3aa: ASSLGGGRAPGTQY; v_gene: TRBV7-8; d_gene: .; j_gene: TRBJ2-5; len: 14; abundance: .
CDR3aa: ASSGMMGLAGETGELF; v_gene: TRBV6-1; d_gene: TRBD2; j_gene: TRBJ2-2; len: 16; abundance: .
CDR3aa: ASSGPGQGYEQY; v_gene: TRBV2; d_gene: TRBD1; j_gene: TRBJ2-7; len: 12; abundance: .
CDR3aa: ASSGQGAGELF; v_gene: TRBV9; d_gene: TRBD1; j_gene: TRBJ2-2; len: 11; abundance: .
CDR3aa: ASRGSSAYEQY; v_gene: TRBV6-5; d_gene: .; j_gene: TRBJ2-7; len: 11; abundance: .
CDR3aa: AISESRGDETQY; v_gene: TRBV10-3; d_gene: .; j_gene: TRBJ2-5; len: 12; abundance: .
CDR3aa: ASSLVGQASTDTQY; v_gene: TRBV5-1; d_gene: TRBD1; j_gene: TRBJ2-3; len: 14; abundance: .
CDR3aa: ASSELGGVPGANVLT; v_gene: TRBV6-1; d_gene: TRBD2; j_gene: TRBJ2-6; len: 15; abundance: .
CDR3aa: TTRADDSASQY; v_gene: TRBV6-1; d_gene: .; j_gene: TRBJ2-7; len: 11; abundance: .
CDR3aa: AWSFSNYGYT; v_gene: TRBV30; d_gene: .; j_gene: TRBJ1-2; len: 10; abundance: .